The 8 T cell receptor beta chains listed next were all sequenced from one sample in a study of T cells in localized non-small cell lung cancer. TCRdb keeps only in-frame clones here, not all; method: immunoSEQ multiplex PCR. Seen here are about 15,000 clones, roughly 89% observed once, and the top ten hold around 1.2%. Here the sequenced sample was peripheral blood mononuclear cells, taken before any cancer treatment. These receptors were taken from a woman aged 35-75 years with stage III lung adenocarcinoma.

This sequence joins TRBV5-1 and TRBJ1-5; no definite D call. In germline, CDR1 is SGHRS, CDR2 YFSETQ. The CDR3 spans 11 residues. Trimming removed 0 bases at V and 5 bases at J, with 0 bases between. The CDR3 loop is CASSLDQPQHF. The CDR3 DNA follows: TGCGCCAGCAGCTTGGATCAGCCCCAGCATTTT.

V and J are TRBV19 and TRBJ1-2; D call uncertain. The CDR3 is 12 residues long. Germline CDR1 reads LNHDA; CDR2 reads SQIVND (reference sequence). The germline V and J ends were trimmed by 3 bases and 8 bases, with 10 bases remaining between them. CDR3 sequence reads: CASSMRVGGYTF. CDR3 DNA: TGTGCCAGTAGTATGCGCGTGGGGGGCTACACCTTC. The full variable domain, its missing parts supplied by reference TRBV19 and TRBJ1-2, is DGGITQSPKYLFRKEGQNVTLSCEQNLNHDAMYWYRQDPGQGLRLIYYSQIVNDFQKGDIAEGYSVSREKKESFPLTVTSAQKNPTAFYLCASSMRVGGYTFGSGTRLTVV.

The genes are TRBV27 and TRBJ2-2, with D perhaps matching TRBD2 (5 bases). Trimming stripped 5 bases from V and 4 bases from J, with 14 bases between. The germline V gene encodes CDR1 MNHEY and CDR2 SMNVEV (reference sequence). This CDR3 has 15 amino acids. CDR3 residues: CASSIGLLSTGELFF. Here the CDR3 DNA reads TGTGCCAGCAGTATAGGACTTCTCTCCACCGGGGAGCTGTTTTTT.

The rearrangement links TRBV15 to TRBJ1-2; D not resolved. Trimming took off 0 bases at V and 8 bases at J, with 16 bases between the two ends. In germline, CDR1 is LNHNV, CDR2 YYDKDF (reference sequence). CDR3 length equals 15 residues. CDR3 in amino acids: CATSREDVSRLGYTF. The CDR3 DNA follows: TGTGCCACCAGCAGAGAGGATGTTTCTCGACTGGGCTACACCTTC.

This chain connects TRBV27 to TRBJ1-1, with a possible D match to TRBD1 (5 bases). The CDR3 covers 14 residues. CDR1 is MNHEY, CDR2 SMNVEV, per germline (reference sequence). The germline V and J ends were trimmed by 4 bases and 4 bases, with 13 bases remaining between them. The CDR3 coding sequence is TGTGCCAGCAGTTCTCCAGGGTTGAGCACTGAAGCTTTCTTT. It codes for CASSSPGLSTEAFF.

The V call is TRBV28, the J call TRBJ2-1; 7 positions agree with TRBD1. Germline V gives CDR1 MDHEN, CDR2 SYDVKM. The CDR3 is made up of 15 amino acids. V lost 5 bases, J lost 5 bases, and 9 bases stayed unmatched. Here the CDR3 DNA reads TGTGCCAGCAGTGACCGGGACAGAGTACACAATGAGCAGTTCTTC. Its translation is CASSDRDRVHNEQFF.

This chain uses TRBV10-2 with TRBJ1-2; D possibly corresponds to TRBD1 (6 bases). Trimming took 4 bases from V and 10 from J, leaving 16 bases between them. The CDR3 is made up of 13 amino acids. Looked up from germline, CDR1 is WSHSY and CDR2 is SAAADI. CDR3 DNA sequence: TGCGCCAGCAGTGGGACAGTTCCCGAACTCTACACCTTC. Protein product: CASSGTVPELYTF.

The chain links TRBV29-1 to TRBJ1-2; D is ambiguous. The CDR3 extends over 11 amino acids. From germline, CDR1 is SQVTM and CDR2 ANQGSEA. V shed 7 bases and J shed 1 base, with 7 bases lying between them. CDR3 sequence: CSAFNNYGYTF. In nucleotides, the CDR3 is TGCAGCGCCTTCAATAACTATGGCTACACCTTC.